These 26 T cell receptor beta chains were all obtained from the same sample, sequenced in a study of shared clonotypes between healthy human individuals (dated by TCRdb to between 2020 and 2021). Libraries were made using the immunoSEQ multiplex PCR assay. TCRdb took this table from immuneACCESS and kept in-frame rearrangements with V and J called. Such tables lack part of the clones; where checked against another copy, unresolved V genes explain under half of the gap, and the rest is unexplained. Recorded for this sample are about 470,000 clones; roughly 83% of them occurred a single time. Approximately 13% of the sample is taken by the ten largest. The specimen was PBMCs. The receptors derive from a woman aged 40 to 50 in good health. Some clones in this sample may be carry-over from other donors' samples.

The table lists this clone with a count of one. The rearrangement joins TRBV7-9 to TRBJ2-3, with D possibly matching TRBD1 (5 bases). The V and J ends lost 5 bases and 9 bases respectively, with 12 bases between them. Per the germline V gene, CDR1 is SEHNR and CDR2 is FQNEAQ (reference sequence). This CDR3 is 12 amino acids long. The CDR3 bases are TGTGCCAGCAGCGTAGGGGAAGGCACGCAGTATTTT. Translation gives CASSVGEGTQYF.

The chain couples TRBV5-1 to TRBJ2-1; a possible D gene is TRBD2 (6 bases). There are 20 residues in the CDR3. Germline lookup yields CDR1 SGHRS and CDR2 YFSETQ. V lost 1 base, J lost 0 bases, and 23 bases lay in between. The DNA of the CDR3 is TGCGCCAGCAGCTTGTTGGGTATACGGGACTCCCGGAGCTCCTACAATGAGCAGTTCTTC. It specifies CASSLLGIRDSRSSYNEQFF.

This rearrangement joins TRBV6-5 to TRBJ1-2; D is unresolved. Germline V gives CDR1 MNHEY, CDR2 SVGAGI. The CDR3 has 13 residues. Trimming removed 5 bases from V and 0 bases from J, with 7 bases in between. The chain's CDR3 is CASSTRANYGYTF. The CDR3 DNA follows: TGTGCCAGCAGTACCAGAGCTAACTATGGCTACACCTTC.

The CDR3 DNA follows: TGTGCCAGCAGCTTAGGAGACAATCAGCCCCAGCATTTT. Its protein product is CASSLGDNQPQHF. The chain carries TRBV7-9 and TRBJ1-5; D is undetermined. Germline CDR1 reads SEHNR; CDR2 reads FQNEAQ (reference sequence). Trimming took 1 base from V and 3 from J, leaving 4 bases between them. The CDR3 totals 13 residues. The full variable domain, with the rest looked up from reference TRBV7-9 and TRBJ1-5, is DTGVSQNPRHKITKRGQNVTFRCDPISEHNRLYWYRQTLGQGPEFLTYFQNEAQLEKSRLLSDRFSAERPKGSFSTLEIQRTEQGDSAMYLCASSLGDNQPQHFGDGTRLSIL.

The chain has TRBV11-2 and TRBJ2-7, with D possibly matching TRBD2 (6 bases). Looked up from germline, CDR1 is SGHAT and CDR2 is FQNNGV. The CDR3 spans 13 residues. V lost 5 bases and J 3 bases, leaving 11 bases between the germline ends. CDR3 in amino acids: CASSPWRDYEQYF. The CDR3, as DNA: TGTGCCAGCAGCCCGTGGAGGGACTACGAGCAGTACTTC. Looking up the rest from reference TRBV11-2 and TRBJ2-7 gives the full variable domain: EAGVAQSPRYKIIEKRQSVAFWCNPISGHATLYWYQQILGQGPKLLIQFQNNGVVDDSQLPKDRFSAERLKGVDSTLKIQPAKLEDSAVYLCASSPWRDYEQYFGPGTRLTVT.

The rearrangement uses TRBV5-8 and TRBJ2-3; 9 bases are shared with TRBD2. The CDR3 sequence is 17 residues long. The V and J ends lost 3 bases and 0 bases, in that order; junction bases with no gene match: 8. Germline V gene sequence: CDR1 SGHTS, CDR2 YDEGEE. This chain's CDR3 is CASSSTSGGKSTDTQYF. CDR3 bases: TGTGCCAGCAGCTCGACTAGCGGTGGGAAAAGCACAGATACGCAGTATTTT.

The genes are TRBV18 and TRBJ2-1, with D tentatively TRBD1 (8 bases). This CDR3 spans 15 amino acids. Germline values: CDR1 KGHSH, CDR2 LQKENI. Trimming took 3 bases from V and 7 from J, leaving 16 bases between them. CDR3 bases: TGTGCCAGCTCACCGGACGGACAGGGAGGGAATGAGCAGTTCTTC. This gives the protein CASSPDGQGGNEQFF.

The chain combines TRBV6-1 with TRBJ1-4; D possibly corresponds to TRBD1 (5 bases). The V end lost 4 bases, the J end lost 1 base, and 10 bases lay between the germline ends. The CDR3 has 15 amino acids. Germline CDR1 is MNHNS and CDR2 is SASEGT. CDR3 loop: CASSGIQETNEKLFF. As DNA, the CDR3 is TGTGCCAGCAGTGGGATACAGGAAACTAATGAAAAACTGTTTTTT.

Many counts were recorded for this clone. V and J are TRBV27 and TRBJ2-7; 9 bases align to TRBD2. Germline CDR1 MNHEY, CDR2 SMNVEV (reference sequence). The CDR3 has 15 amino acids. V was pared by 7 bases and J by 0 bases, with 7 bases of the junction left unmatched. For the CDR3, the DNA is TGTGCCAGCATATTGGGTAGCGGGAGCTCCTACGAGCAGTACTTC. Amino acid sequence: CASILGSGSSYEQYF.

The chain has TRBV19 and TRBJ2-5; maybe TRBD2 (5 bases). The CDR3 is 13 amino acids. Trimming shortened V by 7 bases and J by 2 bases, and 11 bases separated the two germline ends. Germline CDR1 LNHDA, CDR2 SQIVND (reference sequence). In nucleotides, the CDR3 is TGTGCCAGTAAAAGTGCGGGTCAAGAGACCCAGTACTTC. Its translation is CASKSAGQETQYF.

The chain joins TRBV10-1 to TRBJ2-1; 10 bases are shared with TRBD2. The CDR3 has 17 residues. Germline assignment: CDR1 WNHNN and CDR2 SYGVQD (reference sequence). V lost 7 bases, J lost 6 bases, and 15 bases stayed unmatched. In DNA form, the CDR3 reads TGCGCCAGCAATAATAATTTCGGGCTAGCGGGAGTCAATGAGCAGTTCTTC. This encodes CASNNNFGLAGVNEQFF.

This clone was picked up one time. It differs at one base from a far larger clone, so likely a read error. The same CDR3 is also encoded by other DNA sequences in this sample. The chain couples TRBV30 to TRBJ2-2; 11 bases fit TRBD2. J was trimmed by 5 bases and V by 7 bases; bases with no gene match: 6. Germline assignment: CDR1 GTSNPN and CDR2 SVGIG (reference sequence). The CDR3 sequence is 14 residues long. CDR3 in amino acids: CASLRLAGTGELFF. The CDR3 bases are TGTGCCTCCCTTCGACTAGCGGGAACCGGGGAGCTGTTTTTT.

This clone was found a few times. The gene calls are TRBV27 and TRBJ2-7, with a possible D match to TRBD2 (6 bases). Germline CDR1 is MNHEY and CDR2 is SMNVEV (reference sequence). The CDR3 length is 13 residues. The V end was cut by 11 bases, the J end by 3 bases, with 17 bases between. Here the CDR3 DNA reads TGTGCCTCCTCCCGGGGACTGAACTACGAGCAGTACTTC. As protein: CASSRGLNYEQYF.

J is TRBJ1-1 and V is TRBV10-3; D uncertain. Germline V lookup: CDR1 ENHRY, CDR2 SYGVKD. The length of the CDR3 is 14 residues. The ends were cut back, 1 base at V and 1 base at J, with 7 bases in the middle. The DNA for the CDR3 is TGTGCCATCAGTGAGTTCGCAGGGAACACTGAAGCTTTCTTT. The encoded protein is CAISEFAGNTEAFF.

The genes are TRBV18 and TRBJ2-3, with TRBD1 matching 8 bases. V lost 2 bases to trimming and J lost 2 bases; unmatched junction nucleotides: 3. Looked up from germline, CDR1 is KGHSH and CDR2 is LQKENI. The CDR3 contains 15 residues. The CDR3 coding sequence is TGTGCCAGCTCACCAACGGGACAGGACACAGATACGCAGTATTTT. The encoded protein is CASSPTGQDTDTQYF.

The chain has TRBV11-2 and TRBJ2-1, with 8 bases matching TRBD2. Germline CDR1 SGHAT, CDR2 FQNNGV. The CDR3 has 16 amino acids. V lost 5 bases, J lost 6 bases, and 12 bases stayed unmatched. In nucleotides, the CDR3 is TGTGCCAGCAGCACAGAGGTAGTTGGGACTAGCAATGAGCAGTTCTTC. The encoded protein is CASSTEVVGTSNEQFF.

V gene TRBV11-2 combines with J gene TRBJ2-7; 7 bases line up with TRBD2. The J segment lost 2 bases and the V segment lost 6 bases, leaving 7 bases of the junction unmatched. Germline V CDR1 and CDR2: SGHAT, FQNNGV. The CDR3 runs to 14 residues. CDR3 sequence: CASSPLAATYEQYF. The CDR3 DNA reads TGTGCCAGCAGTCCCCTAGCGGCCACCTACGAGCAGTACTTC.

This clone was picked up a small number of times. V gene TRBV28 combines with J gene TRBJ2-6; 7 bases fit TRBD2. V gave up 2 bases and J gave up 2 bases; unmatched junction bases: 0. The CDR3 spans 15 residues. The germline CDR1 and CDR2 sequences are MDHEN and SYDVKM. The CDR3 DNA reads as TGTGCCAGCAGTTTAGGGGGGGCTGGGGCCAACGTCCTGACTTTC. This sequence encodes CASSLGGAGANVLTF.

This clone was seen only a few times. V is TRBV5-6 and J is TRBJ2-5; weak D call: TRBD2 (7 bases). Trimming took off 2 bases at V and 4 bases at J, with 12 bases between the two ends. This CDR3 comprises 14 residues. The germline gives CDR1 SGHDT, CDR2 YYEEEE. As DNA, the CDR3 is TGTGCCAGCAGCTTTGGGGGGGCTCCAGAGACCCAGTACTTC. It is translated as CASSFGGAPETQYF.

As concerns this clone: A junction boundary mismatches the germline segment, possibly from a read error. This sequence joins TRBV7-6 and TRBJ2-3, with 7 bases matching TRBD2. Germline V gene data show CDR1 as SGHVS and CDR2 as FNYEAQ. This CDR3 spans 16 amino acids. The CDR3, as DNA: TGTGCCAGCAGCATAGCGGGTGACGCGAGCACAGATACGCAGTATTTT. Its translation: CASSIAGDASTDTQYF.

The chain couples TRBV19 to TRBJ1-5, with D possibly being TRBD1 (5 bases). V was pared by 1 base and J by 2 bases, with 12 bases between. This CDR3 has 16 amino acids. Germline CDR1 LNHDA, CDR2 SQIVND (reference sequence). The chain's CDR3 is CASSIGGSVRNQPQHF. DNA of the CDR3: TGTGCCAGTAGTATAGGGGGCTCCGTACGCAATCAGCCCCAGCATTTT.

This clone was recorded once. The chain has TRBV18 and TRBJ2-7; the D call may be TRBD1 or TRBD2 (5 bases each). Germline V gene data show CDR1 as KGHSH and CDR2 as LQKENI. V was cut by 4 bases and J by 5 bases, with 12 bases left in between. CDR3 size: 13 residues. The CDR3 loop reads CASSRQKEDEQYF. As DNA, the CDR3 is TGTGCCAGCTCACGACAGAAGGAGGACGAGCAGTACTTC.

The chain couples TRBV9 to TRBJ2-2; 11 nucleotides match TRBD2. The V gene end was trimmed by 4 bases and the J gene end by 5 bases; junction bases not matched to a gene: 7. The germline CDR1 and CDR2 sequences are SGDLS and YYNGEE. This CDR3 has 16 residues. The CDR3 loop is CASSISGRAQTGELFF. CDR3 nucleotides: TGTGCCAGCAGCATTAGCGGGAGGGCACAAACCGGGGAGCTGTTTTTT.

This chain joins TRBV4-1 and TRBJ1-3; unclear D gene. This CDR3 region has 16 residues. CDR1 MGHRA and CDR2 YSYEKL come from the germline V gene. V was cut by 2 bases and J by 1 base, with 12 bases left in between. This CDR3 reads CASSQPPTPSGNTIYF. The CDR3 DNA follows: TGCGCCAGCAGCCAACCCCCTACCCCATCTGGAAACACCATATATTTT.

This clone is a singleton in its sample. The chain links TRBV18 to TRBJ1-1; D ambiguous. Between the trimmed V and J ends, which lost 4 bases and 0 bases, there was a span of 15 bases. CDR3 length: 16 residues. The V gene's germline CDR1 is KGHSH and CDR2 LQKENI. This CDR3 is CASSQFSTDLNTEAFF. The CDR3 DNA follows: TGTGCCAGCTCACAATTTTCGACGGATTTGAACACTGAAGCTTTCTTT.

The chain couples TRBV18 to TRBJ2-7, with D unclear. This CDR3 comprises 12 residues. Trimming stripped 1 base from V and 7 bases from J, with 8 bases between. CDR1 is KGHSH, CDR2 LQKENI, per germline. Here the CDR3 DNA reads TGTGCCAGCTCACCACTACCTAAGGAGCAGTACTTC. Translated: CASSPLPKEQYF.